This note documents a single T cell receptor beta chain sequence. Its antigen is unknown. The data originate from a study of shared clonotypes between healthy human individuals. At the level of the study: Three plates each covered CD4 naive and memory; CD8 naive two, CD8 memory one. Points from the study as a whole: Naive CD4 clonotype sharing across a handful of donors was 4.5% to 6%.

Generated by immunoSEQ multiplex PCR, the TCRdb table keeps only in-frame clones and is missing some. The sample carries around 2.5 million clones, 80% to 95% recorded once. This CDR3 is 18 amino acids long. Germline loops: CDR1 SGDLS, CDR2 YYNGEE. The trim removed 0 bases at V and 4 bases at J, leaving 10 bases unmatched. The sample comprised naive CD4+ T cells from PBMCs. Subset reported: CD45RA+ positively selected. The source of this sequence is a man aged 18-30 years in good health. Some clones in this sample may be carry-over from other donors' samples. The V and J genes are TRBV9 and TRBJ2-5, with 12 bases identical to TRBD2. The CDR3 DNA reads as TGTGCCAGCAGCGTAGCTCTGACTAGCGGGAGTGGTGGAGAGACCCAGTACTTC. This translates into CASSVALTSGSGGETQYF.